This TCR beta chain was documented in a study of CD8+ T cells in alopecia areata. General study results and limits: Sequenced scalp T cells also include alphabeta T cells resident in normal skin.

RNA was extracted and reverse transcribed into cDNA as the sequencing template. TCRdb keeps only in-frame clones here, not all; method: immunoSEQ multiplex PCR. The sample holds 90,000 to 150,000 clones, approximately 38% seen once. As to this clone: Its target is unknown.

The CDR3 is made up of 15 amino acids. CDR1 is SGHDT, CDR2 YYEEEE, per germline. V gave up 4 bases and J gave up 0 bases, with 11 bases separating them. The specimen sequenced was CD4+ T cells sorted from blood. The sequence was obtained from a human donor with alopecia areata. This sequence joins TRBV5-6 and TRBJ2-4; TRBD2 might be the D (6 bases). CDR3 sequence reads: CASSGTDLAKNIQYF. For the CDR3, the DNA is TGTGCCAGCAGCGGGACTGATCTAGCCAAAAACATTCAGTACTTC.